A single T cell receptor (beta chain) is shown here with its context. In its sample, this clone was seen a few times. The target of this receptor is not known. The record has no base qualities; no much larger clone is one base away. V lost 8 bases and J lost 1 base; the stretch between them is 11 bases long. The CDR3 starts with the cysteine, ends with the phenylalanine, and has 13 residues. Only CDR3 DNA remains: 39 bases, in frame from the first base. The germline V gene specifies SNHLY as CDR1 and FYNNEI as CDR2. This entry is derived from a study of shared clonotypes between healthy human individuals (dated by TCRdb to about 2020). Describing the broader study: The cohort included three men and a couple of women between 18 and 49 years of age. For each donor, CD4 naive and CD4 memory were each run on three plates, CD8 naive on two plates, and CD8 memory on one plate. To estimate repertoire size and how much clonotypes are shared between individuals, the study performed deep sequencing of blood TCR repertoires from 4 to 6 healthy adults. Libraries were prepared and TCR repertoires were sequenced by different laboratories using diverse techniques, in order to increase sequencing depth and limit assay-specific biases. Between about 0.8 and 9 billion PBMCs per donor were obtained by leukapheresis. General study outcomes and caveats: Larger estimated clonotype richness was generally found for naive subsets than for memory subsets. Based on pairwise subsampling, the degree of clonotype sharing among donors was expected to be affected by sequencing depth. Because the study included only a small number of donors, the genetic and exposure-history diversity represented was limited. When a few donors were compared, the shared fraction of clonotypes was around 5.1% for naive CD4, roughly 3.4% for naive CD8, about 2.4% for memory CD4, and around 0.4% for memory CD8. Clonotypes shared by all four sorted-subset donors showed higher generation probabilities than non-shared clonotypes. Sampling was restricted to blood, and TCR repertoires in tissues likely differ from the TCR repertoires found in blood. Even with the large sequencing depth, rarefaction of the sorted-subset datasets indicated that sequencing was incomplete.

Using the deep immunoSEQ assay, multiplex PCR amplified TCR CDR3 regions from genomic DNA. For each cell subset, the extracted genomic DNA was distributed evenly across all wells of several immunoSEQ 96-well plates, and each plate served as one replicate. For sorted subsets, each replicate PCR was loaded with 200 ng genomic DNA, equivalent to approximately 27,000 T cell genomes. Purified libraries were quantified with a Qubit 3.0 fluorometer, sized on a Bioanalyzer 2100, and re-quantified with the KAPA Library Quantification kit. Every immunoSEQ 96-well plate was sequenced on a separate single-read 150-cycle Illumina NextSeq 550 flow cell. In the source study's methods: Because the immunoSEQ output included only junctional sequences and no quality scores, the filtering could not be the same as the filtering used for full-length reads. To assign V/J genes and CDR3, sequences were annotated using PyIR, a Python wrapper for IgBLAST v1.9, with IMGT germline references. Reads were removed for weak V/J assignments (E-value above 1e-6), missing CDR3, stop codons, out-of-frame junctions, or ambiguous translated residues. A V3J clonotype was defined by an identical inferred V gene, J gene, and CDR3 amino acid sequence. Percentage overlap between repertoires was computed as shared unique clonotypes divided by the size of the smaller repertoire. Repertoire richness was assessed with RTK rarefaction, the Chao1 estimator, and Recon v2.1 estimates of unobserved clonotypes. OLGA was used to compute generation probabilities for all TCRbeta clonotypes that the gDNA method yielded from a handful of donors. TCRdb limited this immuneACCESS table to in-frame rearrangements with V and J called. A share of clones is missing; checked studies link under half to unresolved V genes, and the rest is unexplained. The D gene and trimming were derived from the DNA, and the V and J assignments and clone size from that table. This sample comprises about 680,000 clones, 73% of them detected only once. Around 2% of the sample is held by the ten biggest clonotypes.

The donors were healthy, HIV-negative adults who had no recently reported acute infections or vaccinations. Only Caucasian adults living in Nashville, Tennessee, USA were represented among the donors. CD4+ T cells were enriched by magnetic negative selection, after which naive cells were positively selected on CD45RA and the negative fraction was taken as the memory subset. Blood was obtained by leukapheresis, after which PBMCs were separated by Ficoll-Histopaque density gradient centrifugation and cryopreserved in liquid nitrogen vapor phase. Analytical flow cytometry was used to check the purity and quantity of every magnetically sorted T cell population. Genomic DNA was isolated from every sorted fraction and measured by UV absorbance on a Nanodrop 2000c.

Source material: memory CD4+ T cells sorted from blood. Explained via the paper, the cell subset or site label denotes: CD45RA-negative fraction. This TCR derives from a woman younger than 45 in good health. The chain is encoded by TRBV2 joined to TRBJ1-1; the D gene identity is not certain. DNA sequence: TGTGCCAGCTCCATCGGACCGAACACTGAAGCTTTCTTT. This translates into CASSIGPNTEAFF.